Listed here are 26 T cell receptor beta chains from one sample, sequenced in a study of CD8 T cells in ankylosing spondylitis (dated by TCRdb to the late 2010s). Findings and caveats that apply to the study as a whole: Blood from ankylosing spondylitis patients appeared to be characterized by a TCR beta motif composed of under 10 highly homologous amino acid variants.

These receptors are not linked to any known antigen. Library generation was performed with 5' RACE. The sequencing machine was an Illumina HiSeq 2500. In-frame beta chains were kept once TCRdb had trimmed the public reads at Q25 with fastp and called clones with MiXCR. Here each entry gathers all rows of one CDR3 protein and keeps the most common genes and DNA. This sample holds more than 650,000 distinct CDR3 sequences; around 11% were observed only once. In total, the top ten clones hold about 0.5% of the sample. Sequenced sample: blood, either unsorted or a sorted T cell fraction (not recorded which). All receptors derive from a male donor with ankylosing spondylitis.

This clonotype was seen many times. The rearrangement links TRBV6-2 or TRBV6-3 to TRBJ2-5; unclear D gene. Trimming shortened V by 4 bases and J by 5 bases, and 8 bases separated the two germline ends. The CDR3 covers 12 residues. CDR1 and CDR2 from the germline V gene are MNHEY and SVGEGT. For the CDR3, the DNA is TGTGCCAGCAGTTCTAGAGTTGAGACCCAGTACTTC. It yields the protein CASSSRVETQYF.

This clonotype was counted ten times or more. The chain couples TRBV6-5 to TRBJ2-3; 12 positions agree with TRBD2. CDR3 length equals 16 residues. The germline V gene encodes CDR1 MNHEY and CDR2 SVGAGI. After removal of 0 bases from V and 3 bases from J, the junction contained 1 base not matched to a gene. The CDR3 loop reads CASSYSTSGGTDTQYF. CDR3 in DNA: TGTGCCAGCAGTTACTCAACTAGCGGGGGGACAGATACGCAGTATTTT.

V usage is TRBV7-8 and J usage is TRBJ2-3; 11 positions match TRBD2. The CDR3 is 19 residues long. The V segment lost 4 bases and the J segment 5 bases; nucleotides outside the gene matches: 17. Germline CDR1 reads SGHVS; CDR2 reads FQNEAQ. The CDR3 reads CASSSRLAGTRGRIDTQYF. Written as DNA, the CDR3 is TGTGCCAGCAGCTCGCGACTAGCGGGGACACGGGGACGTATAGATACGCAGTATTTT.

Only a few counts were recorded for this clonotype. The CDR3 is CASSSEGNEQFF. The CDR3 DNA reads as TGCGCCAGCAGCTCCGAGGGTAATGAGCAGTTCTTC. The chain uses TRBV5-1 and TRBJ2-1, with D maybe TRBD2 (5 bases). Germline V gene data show CDR1 as SGHRS and CDR2 as YFSETQ. V gave up 3 bases and J gave up 7 bases, with 8 bases separating them. CDR3 length equals 12 residues.

This clonotype was seen a few times. V and J are TRBV29-1 and TRBJ1-2, with D maybe TRBD1 (5 bases). Germline CDR1 is SQVTM and CDR2 is ANQGSEA. The CDR3 sequence is 14 residues long. Between the trimmed V and J ends, which lost 2 bases and 8 bases, there was a span of 18 bases. This CDR3 reads CSVELMTRDRGYTF. CDR3 DNA sequence: TGCAGCGTTGAATTGATGACCAGGGATAGGGGCTACACCTTC. The full variable domain, with the rest looked up from reference TRBV29-1 and TRBJ1-2, is SAVISQKPSRDICQRGTSLTIQCQVDSQVTMMFWYRQQPGQSLTLIATANQGSEATYESGFVIDKFPISRPNLTFSTLTVSNMSPEDSSIYLCSVELMTRDRGYTFGSGTRLTVV.

This chain joins TRBV13 and TRBJ2-7; D gene unclear. This CDR3 is 14 amino acids long. V was shortened by 0 bases and J by 3 bases, with 9 bases between the two germline ends. Germline V CDR1 and CDR2: PRHDT, FYEKMQ (reference sequence). The CDR3 is CASSLGERNYEQYF. CDR3 nucleotide sequence: TGTGCCAGCAGCTTAGGAGAGAGAAACTACGAGCAGTACTTC.

For the CDR3, the DNA is TGTGCCAGCACTTCTGGACAGGCAGGACACTACAATGAGCAGTTCTTC. This encodes CASTSGQAGHYNEQFF. J is TRBJ2-1 and V is TRBV6-5, with 7 bases that match TRBD1. The CDR3 spans 16 residues. Per germline, CDR1 MNHEY and CDR2 SVGAGI. The trim removed 7 bases at V and 3 bases at J, leaving 12 bases unmatched.

V and J are TRBV12-3 or TRBV12-4 and TRBJ1-5; 7 bases are shared with TRBD1. This CDR3 region has 17 residues. Trimming took 1 base from V and 5 from J; bases not matched to a gene: 11. In DNA, the CDR3 is TGTGCCAGCAGTTTAGGAATAGGAGACAGGGCGGATCAGCCCCAGCATTTT. Residues: CASSLGIGDRADQPQHF.

In this sample, this clonotype turned up a few times. The genes are TRBV25-1 and TRBJ2-6; no definite D call. Germline assignment: CDR1 MGHDK and CDR2 SYGVNS. Trimming left V 2 bases short and J 4 bases short, with 9 bases between. The CDR3 extends over 15 amino acids. The CDR3: CASSEVPPGANVLTF. The CDR3, as DNA: TGTGCCAGCAGTGAAGTCCCCCCGGGGGCCAACGTCCTGACTTTC.

This clonotype was observed many times. This chain uses TRBV20-1 with TRBJ2-7, with 10 bases lining up with TRBD2. CDR1 is DFQATT, CDR2 SNEGSKA, per germline (reference sequence). The CDR3 runs 15 residues. The junction had 4 bases not matched to a gene; V was cut back by 0 bases and J by 2 bases. The CDR3 reads CSARDPSGGAYEQYF. The DNA of the CDR3 is TGCAGTGCTAGAGATCCGAGCGGGGGGGCCTACGAGCAGTACTTC.

The V call is TRBV13, the J call TRBJ1-1; maybe TRBD1 (5 bases). V was shortened by 3 bases and J by 4 bases, with 12 bases between the two germline ends. Germline CDR1 is PRHDT and CDR2 is FYEKMQ (reference sequence). CDR3 length: 14 amino acids. CDR3 bases: TGTGCCAGCAGCTTGGGACCCCCAGGCACTGAAGCTTTCTTT. Translation: CASSLGPPGTEAFF.

J is TRBJ2-1 and V is TRBV24-1; no reliable D call. The CDR3 contains 16 residues. Deletions cut 1 base from V and 4 bases from J, with 13 bases between. CDR1 is KGHDR and CDR2 is SFDVKD in the germline V gene. The CDR3 DNA reads TGTGCCACCAGTGATTTTGGGGTCGGAGCGTACAATGAGCAGTTCTTC. Protein product: CATSDFGVGAYNEQFF.

V and J are TRBV20-1 and TRBJ2-5, with 7 positions matching TRBD2. V was pared by 2 bases and J by 5 bases, with 5 bases of the junction left unmatched. This CDR3 has 13 amino acids. Germline V gene sequence: CDR1 DFQATT, CDR2 SNEGSKA (reference sequence). The CDR3 region has the DNA TGCAGTGCTAGACAAAGCGGGGATGAGACCCAGTACTTC. Protein: CSARQSGDETQYF.

There are a few counts of this clonotype. The chain employs TRBV5-1 and TRBJ2-5, with D possibly matching TRBD1 (5 bases). Germline V gives CDR1 SGHRS, CDR2 YFSETQ. This CDR3 region has 13 residues. Trimming cost V 2 bases and J 4 bases, with 9 bases left between them. The CDR3 reads CASSFDSRETQYF. Written as DNA, the CDR3 is TGCGCCAGCAGCTTCGACAGCAGAGAGACCCAGTACTTC.

A few counts support this clonotype. The rearrangement uses TRBV7-2 and TRBJ1-1; D gene uncertain. The CDR3 sequence is 15 residues long. Trimming took 2 bases from V and 0 from J, leaving 10 bases between them. CDR1 SGHTA and CDR2 FQGNSA come from the germline V gene. This chain's CDR3 is CASSLLAQMNTEAFF. The CDR3 DNA is TGTGCCAGCAGCTTATTGGCACAAATGAACACTGAAGCTTTCTTT. The variable domain in full, completed from reference TRBV7-2 and TRBJ1-1, reads GAGVSQSPSNKVTEKGKDVELRCDPISGHTALYWYRQSLGQGLEFLIYFQGNSAPDKSGLPSDRFSAERTGGSVSTLTIQRTQQEDSAVYLCASSLLAQMNTEAFFGQGTRLTVV.

The chain couples TRBV4-3 to TRBJ2-7, with unresolved D. Germline V gives CDR1 LGHNA, CDR2 YSLEER. The V end lost 0 bases, the J end lost 3 bases, and 12 bases lay between the germline ends. The CDR3 covers 15 residues. CDR3: CASSQENLDRYEQYF. The CDR3 region has the DNA TGCGCCAGCAGCCAAGAAAATTTGGACCGCTACGAGCAGTACTTC.

The chain couples TRBV7-9 to TRBJ2-1, with D possibly TRBD2 on 5 matching bases. This CDR3 is 17 amino acids long. V was pared by 4 bases and J by 0 bases, with 16 bases between. CDR1 is SEHNR and CDR2 is FQNEAQ in the germline V gene (reference sequence). The CDR3 sequence: CASSSSTRAASYNEQFF. In DNA form, the CDR3 reads TGTGCCAGCAGCTCCTCCACTAGGGCGGCCTCCTACAATGAGCAGTTCTTC. Combining the CDR3 with reference TRBV7-9 and TRBJ2-1 gives the whole variable domain DTGVSQNPRHKITKRGQNVTFRCDPISEHNRLYWYRQTLGQGPEFLTYFQNEAQLEKSRLLSDRFSAERPKGSFSTLEIQRTEQGDSAMYLCASSSSTRAASYNEQFFGPGTRLTVL.

This chain uses TRBV20-1 with TRBJ2-1; 9 positions match TRBD2. The junction had 9 bases not matched to a gene; V was cut back by 7 bases and J by 8 bases. This CDR3 contains 13 residues. Per germline, CDR1 DFQATT and CDR2 SNEGSKA (reference sequence). DNA for the CDR3: TGCAGTGGTAAGGCGGGAGGGCCATATGAGCAGTTCTTC. Translated: CSGKAGGPYEQFF.

The chain couples TRBV20-1 to TRBJ2-6; maybe TRBD2 (5 bases). Per germline, CDR1 DFQATT and CDR2 SNEGSKA (reference sequence). Trimming pared 2 bases from V and 1 base from J, leaving 15 bases between. This CDR3 region has 17 residues. CDR3 coding DNA: TGCAGTGCTAGACGGGATAGCCTACGGTCTGGGGCCAACGTCCTGACTTTC. It yields the protein CSARRDSLRSGANVLTF.

The sample holds a few counts of this clonotype. The chain employs TRBV5-1 and TRBJ2-1; D is perhaps TRBD1 (5 bases). The V gene lost 0 bases and the J gene lost 6 bases, with 10 bases spanning the gap. The CDR3 runs to 14 residues. From germline, CDR1 is SGHRS and CDR2 YFSETQ. CDR3 residues: CASSLEDILNEQFF. CDR3 nucleotide sequence: TGCGCCAGCAGCTTGGAGGACATCCTCAATGAGCAGTTCTTC.

Notes on this clonotype: Mismatch with germline at one junction end may stem from a read error. The genes are TRBV6-2 or TRBV6-3 and TRBJ1-2; no firm D call. CDR1 and CDR2 (germline): MNHEY, SVGEGT. There are 11 residues in the CDR3. This chain's CDR3 is CATSSSYGYTF. CDR3 coding DNA: TGTGCCACCAGTTCCTCCTATGGCTACACCTTC.

This clonotype has ten or more counts. The chain links TRBV5-1 to TRBJ2-1, with 9 positions matching TRBD1. Trimming took 4 bases from V and 6 from J; bases not matched to a gene: 11. Germline-derived CDR1 and CDR2 are SGHRS and YFSETQ. This CDR3 region has 16 residues. The CDR3 DNA reads TGCGCCAGCAGCCCGGTGGGGACAGGGTTTGGCAATGAGCAGTTCTTC. Residues: CASSPVGTGFGNEQFF.

The J gene is TRBJ2-3, the V gene TRBV10-3, with TRBD2 matching over 8 bases. The CDR3 contains 13 residues. Germline V gives CDR1 ENHRY, CDR2 SYGVKD. Losses at the gene ends were 6 bases for V and 3 bases for J; bases not matched to a gene: 2. The CDR3 reads CAIRAGETDTQYF. In DNA form, the CDR3 reads TGTGCCATCAGAGCGGGAGAAACAGATACGCAGTATTTT.

This chain links TRBV12-3 or TRBV12-4 with TRBJ1-1; D is unresolved. Trimming removed 3 bases at V and 4 bases at J, with 18 bases between. This CDR3 has 16 residues. In DNA form, the CDR3 reads TGTGCCAGCAGTTTGCGTATCTTGGACCATTCCACTGAAGCTTTCTTT. This codes for CASSLRILDHSTEAFF.

The sample holds many counts of this clonotype. The chain has TRBV6-5 and TRBJ2-1; the match to TRBD2 covers 12 bases. The CDR3 totals 17 residues. The germline V gene has CDR1 MNHEY and CDR2 SVGAGI. The V and J ends lost 1 base and 7 bases, in that order; junction bases with no gene match: 8. The CDR3 sequence: CASSYYYGLAGRNEQFF. The CDR3 bases are TGTGCCAGCAGTTACTACTATGGACTAGCGGGGAGGAATGAGCAGTTCTTC.

The rearrangement uses TRBV12-3 or TRBV12-4 and TRBJ2-1; D is perhaps TRBD1 (5 bases). This CDR3 region has 13 residues. Trimming left V 5 bases short and J 8 bases short, with 13 bases between. The CDR3 here is CASSLQVLHEQFF. The CDR3 DNA sequence: TGTGCCAGCAGTCTACAGGTTCTCCATGAGCAGTTCTTC.